This TCR beta chain was found in a study of blood T cell repertoires in COVID-19 (TCRdb year 2020). Describing the broader study: Collaborator samples came from the United States, Italy and Spain and covered acute and convalescent phases of COVID-19. The prospective study material was composed of cDNA or gDNA derived from T cells, B-cell-depleted T cells, or PBMCs. Deeply sampled blood TCRbeta repertoires from subjects exposed to, actively infected with, or recovered from COVID-19 were included in the dataset. A freely available public database, intended as a resource for researchers studying the immune response to SARS-CoV-2, is where the repertoires were released. Samples were obtained from the ongoing ImmuneRACE study (first 160 participants) and from 1,000 to 1,500 subjects provided by 6 global collaborators. A de-identified subject ID, COVID-19 status, age in years and sex were almost always included in the sample metadata. Where available, HLA class I and class II types were obtained from metadata supplied by the sample provider rather than from assay-based typing. Paper-wide results and their limitations: How much clinical and demographic metadata was included differed by source and by participant, and the metadata was provided uncurated.

The collaborating institutions used their own protocols to collect whole blood in K2EDTA tubes. For TCRbeta analysis, collaborator samples were shipped as frozen whole blood, as isolated PBMCs, or as DNA extracted from either sample type. Clipping removes 0 bases from V and 7 bases from J, with 16 as the unmatched junction base count. CDR1 and CDR2 were assigned from the germline V gene as LGHNA and YNFKEQ. There are 18 amino acids in the CDR3, from cysteine to phenylalanine inclusive. Only the CDR3 part of the read is kept: 54 bases, read in frame from the first base. A word on this clone: Its antigen target is currently unknown. No base quality information exists; no much larger clone differs at one position.

TCRbeta CDR3 regions were amplified from genomic DNA by means of the immunoSEQ Assay, a bias-controlled multiplex PCR. For the original study's pipeline: The number of nucleated cells in each sample was estimated by amplification of reference gene primers within the assay. To quantify the absolute abundance of each unique TCRbeta CDR3 rearrangement, sequence reads were collapsed and filtered. For each sample, productive Simpson clonality was calculated by taking the square root of Simpson's diversity index across productive rearrangements. Not all clones reach the TCRdb copy of this immuneACCESS table, which keeps in-frame sequences only. Checked studies attribute under half of the gap to unresolved V genes and leave the rest unexplained. The V and J calls and clone size come from that table; D and trimming were worked out from the DNA. In all, the sample holds some 87,000 clones, and roughly 82% of those were seen once. 20% of the sample is in the top ten clones.

Sample: peripheral blood. Recombination joined TRBV4-2 with TRBJ2-5, and TRBD2 matches 8 of the central bases. This sequence originates from a woman older than 75 with active or convalescent COVID-19. The DNA reads as follows: TGTGCCAGCAGCCAAGATGTTTCTGGGACTAGTAGTTTCGGGACCCAGTACTTC. Translated, this is CASSQDVSGTSSFGTQYF.